This entry lists 26 T cell receptor beta chains sequenced from one sample in a study of cytomegalovirus exposure and HLA in healthy donors. It was with 60 Vbeta and 13 Jbeta primers that the PCR ran. Profiled with immunoSEQ multiplex PCR; TCRdb holds only in-frame clones, not every one. The data show 60,000 to 85,000 clones, roughly four fifths seen once. Sequences were obtained from PBMCs. These receptor sequences come from a male donor in good health and CMV-seropositive.

This clone was observed a handful of times. The rearrangement uses TRBV19 and TRBJ2-7; 7 positions match TRBD2. The germline V gene encodes CDR1 LNHDA and CDR2 SQIVND (reference sequence). With 1 base clipped from V and 3 bases from J, the junction kept 6 bases outside the gene matches. This CDR3 contains 15 residues. The DNA of the CDR3 is TGTGCCAGTAGTATAGGGGGACTAAACCGCTACGAGCAGTACTTC. It codes for CASSIGGLNRYEQYF. Full variable domain (remainder filled in from reference TRBV19 and TRBJ2-7): DGGITQSPKYLFRKEGQNVTLSCEQNLNHDAMYWYRQDPGQGLRLIYYSQIVNDFQKGDIAEGYSVSREKKESFPLTVTSAQKNPTAFYLCASSIGGLNRYEQYFGPGTRLTVT.

This clone appeared a few times. CDR3 sequence (DNA): TGTGCCAGCACCAGCCGGGACGCGGGGCCTGTGGGGGAGCTGTTTTTT. Translated, it gives CASTSRDAGPVGELFF. The rearrangement uses TRBV5-4 and TRBJ2-2; possible D gene TRBD2, 6 bases. Germline CDR1 reads SGHNT; CDR2 reads YYREEE (reference sequence). The V and J ends lost 6 bases and 8 bases respectively, with 23 bases between them. The CDR3 is 16 residues long.

This chain links TRBV5-1 with TRBJ2-1; D is possibly TRBD2 (5 bases). The CDR3 is 15 amino acids. V lost 9 bases to trimming and J lost 4 bases, with 20 bases between them. The germline V gene has CDR1 SGHRS and CDR2 YFSETQ. The CDR3: CATYSGPGEYNEQFF. The CDR3 nucleotides read TGCGCCACCTATTCCGGGCCCGGGGAGTACAATGAGCAGTTCTTC.

The chain employs TRBV7-8 and TRBJ1-1; D not certain. Between the trimmed V and J ends, which lost 3 bases and 1 base, there was a span of 9 bases. CDR1 is SGHVS, CDR2 FQNEAQ, per germline. The CDR3 is 14 residues long. The chain's CDR3 is CASSFLSSNTEAFF. The DNA of the CDR3 is TGTGCCAGCAGCTTCTTATCTTCGAACACTGAAGCTTTCTTT.

This chain joins TRBV30 and TRBJ1-2; TRBD1 matches 8 bases. Germline assignment: CDR1 GTSNPN and CDR2 SVGIG (reference sequence). CDR3 size: 17 residues. V gave up 1 base and J gave up 5 bases; unmatched junction bases: 15. The CDR3 region has the DNA TGTGCCTGGAGTGGATTAGGACAGGGCGTAGTCTCGTATGGCTACACCTTC. As protein: CAWSGLGQGVVSYGYTF.

This chain uses TRBV6-1 with TRBJ1-5; no firm D call. This CDR3 has 14 residues. In germline, CDR1 is MNHNS, CDR2 SASEGT. Deletions cut 5 bases from V and 3 bases from J, with 11 bases between. The CDR3 region is CASSPKPYNQPQHF. For the CDR3, the DNA is TGTGCCAGCAGTCCCAAGCCCTACAATCAGCCCCAGCATTTT.

The chain has TRBV2 and TRBJ1-6, with 9 bases that match TRBD1. Germline CDR1 is SNHLY and CDR2 is FYNNEI. This CDR3 contains 15 residues. V lost 4 bases and J lost 6; bases outside the gene matches: 4. The DNA of the CDR3 is TGTGCCAGCAGTGGATCGACAGGGGGTAATTCACCCCTCCACTTT. Protein: CASSGSTGGNSPLHF.

With respect to this clone: The conserved final phenylalanine or tryptophan is absent from the CDR3, which likely points to a read error. No DNA is shown, since the ends of the CDR3 on it are uncertain; the CDR3 is the one TCRdb lists. The chain has TRBV5-6 and TRBJ1-4; TRBD1 is the table's D call, not checked against the DNA. The CDR3 sequence runs 13 residues, both termini included. The germline V gene encodes CDR1 SGHDT and CDR2 YYEEEE. The CDR3 is CASSRRGNEKRFL.

A single count supports this clone. The rearrangement links TRBV29-1 to TRBJ2-7; D might be TRBD2 (5 bases). Germline V CDR1 and CDR2: SQVTM, ANQGSEA. Between the trimmed V and J ends, which lost 8 bases and 5 bases, there was a span of 13 bases. The CDR3 runs to 11 residues. CDR3 DNA: TGCAGCCCAGGCGGGTGCCACGAGCAGTACTTC. It specifies CSPGGCHEQYF.

This rearrangement joins TRBV11-1 to TRBJ2-1; TRBD2 aligns across 8 bases. The CDR3 contains 14 residues. V was pared by 2 bases and J by 5 bases, with 2 bases of the junction left unmatched. Germline V CDR1 and CDR2: SGHAT, FQDESV (reference sequence). In DNA form, the CDR3 reads TGTGCCAGCAGCTTAATTAGCGGGAACAATGAGCAGTTCTTC. This gives the protein CASSLISGNNEQFF.

The chain is built from TRBV7-9 and TRBJ2-1, with D perhaps matching TRBD1 (6 bases). The CDR3 is 14 amino acids. Germline V gene data show CDR1 as SEHNR and CDR2 as FQNEAQ (reference sequence). V lost 8 bases and J 6 bases, leaving 17 bases between the germline ends. The CDR3 DNA is TGTGCCAGCGGATCCCCCAGGGGACCCAATGAGCAGTTCTTC. Its translation is CASGSPRGPNEQFF.

The chain carries TRBV18 and TRBJ2-1; 8 bases fit TRBD2. V lost 2 bases and J lost 6; bases outside the gene matches: 9. This CDR3 is built from 16 residues. CDR1 and CDR2 (germline): KGHSH, LQKENI. CDR3 sequence: CASSPKGREDINEQFF. The CDR3 DNA sequence: TGTGCCAGCTCACCAAAAGGGCGGGAGGATATCAATGAGCAGTTCTTC.

The V call is TRBV19, the J call TRBJ1-1; no firm D call. Germline assignment: CDR1 LNHDA and CDR2 SQIVND (reference sequence). The CDR3 covers 13 residues. V lost 8 bases to trimming and J lost 4 bases, with 14 bases between them. CDR3 DNA sequence: TGTGCCAGTCGACGGCCAGGAGGCACTGAAGCTTTCTTT. This gives the protein CASRRPGGTEAFF.

This clone has only a few counts. This rearrangement joins TRBV5-4 to TRBJ1-6; possible D gene TRBD1, 5 bases. The germline V gene encodes CDR1 SGHNT and CDR2 YYREEE (reference sequence). The CDR3 contains 14 residues. V lost 0 bases, J lost 7 bases, and 8 bases lay in between. The CDR3 DNA reads as TGTGCCAGCAGCTTGGGACAGAACAATTCACCCCTCCACTTT. Residues: CASSLGQNNSPLHF.

This clone came up once. DNA of the CDR3: TGTGCCTGGAATAGAGTCGATAATTCACCCCTCCACTTT. Its translation is CAWNRVDNSPLHF. The genes are TRBV30 and TRBJ1-6; D gene uncertain. Deletions cut 4 bases from V and 5 bases from J, with 9 bases between. The CDR3 spans 13 residues. The germline V gene has CDR1 GTSNPN and CDR2 SVGIG (reference sequence).

The chain combines TRBV5-1 with TRBJ2-1; 14 bases line up with TRBD2. With 3 bases clipped from V and 6 bases from J, the junction kept 8 bases outside the gene matches. This CDR3 comprises 17 residues. From germline, CDR1 is SGHRS and CDR2 YFSETQ. The CDR3 nucleotides are TGCGCCAGCAGCTCCAGACTAGCGGGAGGGCCGGGCAATGAGCAGTTCTTC. As protein: CASSSRLAGGPGNEQFF.

Of note for this clone: A junction boundary mismatches the germline segment, possibly from a read error. V is TRBV5-1 and J is TRBJ1-1; the D gene is possibly TRBD1 (5 bases). Germline V CDR1 and CDR2: SGHRS, YFSETQ. The CDR3 spans 14 residues. The CDR3 loop reads CASSFIGAGTEAFF. The CDR3 nucleotides are TGCGCCAGCAGCTTTATCGGGGCAGGGACTGAGGCTTTCTTT.

The chain is built from TRBV5-1 and TRBJ2-5; D uncertain. Looked up from germline, CDR1 is SGHRS and CDR2 is YFSETQ. The V end was cut by 2 bases, the J end by 1 base, with 6 bases between. The CDR3 contains 13 residues. The CDR3 protein is CASSFTLQETQYF. CDR3 in DNA: TGCGCCAGCAGCTTCACTCTCCAAGAGACCCAGTACTTC.

The J gene is TRBJ2-3, the V gene TRBV27; 7 bases are shared with TRBD1. The CDR3 has 14 residues. Germline trimming cut 4 bases from V and 5 bases from J; bases unmatched to any gene: 6. The germline V gene encodes CDR1 MNHEY and CDR2 SMNVEV (reference sequence). The DNA for the CDR3 is TGTGCCAGCAGTTCCTACCACAGGGGAGATACGCAGTATTTT. This gives the protein CASSSYHRGDTQYF.

The chain recombines TRBV11-2 with TRBJ2-1, with D possibly TRBD2 on 5 matching bases. This CDR3 contains 15 residues. V lost 2 bases and J 3 bases, leaving 11 bases between the germline ends. Germline assignment: CDR1 SGHAT and CDR2 FQNNGV. CDR3 sequence reads: CASSLQVGIYNEQFF. Written as DNA, the CDR3 is TGTGCCAGCAGCTTACAGGTCGGGATCTACAATGAGCAGTTCTTC.

Turning to this clone: The same CDR3 also results from other DNA sequences found in this sample. The chain carries TRBV9 and TRBJ2-5, with TRBD1 matching 10 bases. CDR1 SGDLS and CDR2 YYNGEE come from the germline V gene. J lost 5 bases, V lost 2 bases, and 3 bases had no gene match. The CDR3 sequence is 14 residues long. The CDR3 reads CASSVRTGGETQYF. Written as DNA, the CDR3 is TGTGCCAGCAGCGTCAGGACAGGGGGTGAGACCCAGTACTTC.

The chain couples TRBV6-6 to TRBJ2-5; TRBD1 matches 10 bases. The trim removed 7 bases at V and 5 bases at J, leaving 7 bases unmatched. Germline CDR1 reads MNHNY; CDR2 reads SVGAGI (reference sequence). The CDR3 runs to 14 residues. This CDR3 is CASKSGTGDETQYF. The CDR3 region has the DNA TGTGCCAGCAAATCCGGGACAGGGGACGAGACCCAGTACTTC.

The J gene is TRBJ1-3, the V gene TRBV5-1; possibly TRBD1 for D (6 bases). Germline CDR1 and CDR2: SGHRS and YFSETQ. The CDR3 is 16 amino acids. Between the trimmed V and J ends, which lost 0 bases and 4 bases, there was a span of 14 bases. The DNA of the CDR3 is TGCGCCAGCAGCTTGGGGGCAACAGGGTCGGGAAACACCATATATTTT. It codes for CASSLGATGSGNTIYF.

The V and J genes are TRBV4-1 and TRBJ2-6; D may be TRBD1 (6 bases). Germline CDR1 MGHRA, CDR2 YSYEKL. CDR3 length equals 15 residues. V shed 4 bases and J shed 1 base, with 8 bases lying between them. CDR3 in DNA: TGCGCCAGCAGCCCCAGGGGTTCTGGGGCCAACGTCCTGACTTTC. Its translation is CASSPRGSGANVLTF.

The sample holds one count of this clone. The chain links TRBV18 to TRBJ2-7; no definite D call. Trimming shortened V by 3 bases and J by 2 bases, and 5 bases separated the two germline ends. Germline CDR1 is KGHSH and CDR2 is LQKENI. The CDR3 sequence is 12 residues long. CDR3 protein: CASSPSAYEQYF. CDR3 coding DNA: TGTGCCAGCTCACCTTCAGCCTACGAGCAGTACTTC.

This clone was observed a handful of times. This chain links TRBV10-2 with TRBJ2-7; the match to TRBD2 covers 8 bases. Germline trimming cut 7 bases from V and 7 bases from J; bases unmatched to any gene: 9. There are 13 residues in the CDR3. CDR1 and CDR2 (germline): WSHSY, SAAADI. CDR3 bases: TGCGCCAGCACTCCGGGAGGGCCGCGGGAGCAGTACTTC. Its translation: CASTPGGPREQYF.